The subject of this entry is one T cell receptor beta chain. The specificity of this receptor is unknown. The sample holds no much larger clone one base away, and base qualities are not on file. TCR CDR3 regions were amplified from genomic DNA by multiplex PCR using the deep immunoSEQ assay. For each cell subset, the extracted genomic DNA was distributed evenly across all wells of several immunoSEQ 96-well plates, and each plate served as one replicate. For sorted subsets, 200 to 250 ng of genomic DNA, equivalent to 30,000 or so T cell genomes, went into each replicate PCR. Purified libraries were measured with a Qubit 3.0 fluorometer, size-checked on a Bioanalyzer 2100, and measured again with the KAPA Library Quantification kit. Every immunoSEQ 96-well plate was sequenced on a separate single-read 150-cycle Illumina NextSeq 550 flow cell. Concerning the study's data processing: Because only junctional sequences without quality scores were contained in the immunoSEQ output, filtering matching that applied to full-length reads could not be performed. Sequences were annotated with PyIR, a Python wrapper for IgBLAST v1.9, using IMGT germline references to assign V/J genes and CDR3. Reads with weak V/J assignments (E-value above 1e-6), missing CDR3, stop codons, out-of-frame junctions, or ambiguous translated residues were removed. V3J clonotypes were defined as sequences sharing an identical inferred V gene, J gene, and CDR3 amino acid sequence. The percentage overlap between two repertoires was calculated by dividing the number of shared unique clonotypes by the size of the smaller repertoire. Three approaches were used to assess repertoire richness: RTK rarefaction, the Chao1 estimator, and Recon v2.1 estimates of unobserved clonotypes. OLGA was used to compute generation probabilities for all TCRbeta clonotypes that the gDNA method yielded from a few donors. TCRdb took over this immuneACCESS table, retaining in-frame rearrangements with V and J assigned. Such tables are incomplete; in checked studies, under half of the missing clones stem from an unresolved V gene, and the remainder is unexplained. V and J calls and clone size are as listed in that table; D and trimming were resolved from the DNA. In all, the sample holds millions of clones, and roughly 93% of those were seen once. The ten largest clones add up to 0.35% to 0.45% of the sample.

These data are taken from a study of shared clonotypes between healthy human individuals (TCRdb year 2020). General notes on the study: Three men and a couple of women, aged 18 to 49 years, made up the cohort. To increase sequencing depth and limit assay-specific biases, different laboratories used diverse techniques to prepare libraries and sequence TCR repertoires. Between about 0.94 and 8.9 billion PBMCs per donor were obtained by leukapheresis. Blood TCR repertoires of about 5 healthy adults were deeply sequenced to estimate repertoire size and the extent of clonotype sharing between individuals. Per donor, three plates each were used for CD4 naive and CD4 memory, two for CD8 naive, and one for CD8 memory. Here is what the overall study found, with its caveats: Compared with non-shared clonotypes, the clonotypes found in all four sorted-subset donors had higher generation probabilities. Across a handful of donors, 5% to 6% of naive CD4, around 3.3% of naive CD8, 2% to 2.5% of memory CD4, and roughly 0.4% of memory CD8 clonotypes were shared. Naive subsets generally had larger estimated clonotype richness than memory subsets did. The genetic and exposure-history diversity represented was limited by the small number of donors. Sampling was restricted to blood, and TCR repertoires in tissues likely differ from the TCR repertoires found in blood. Even with the large sequencing depth, rarefaction of the sorted-subset datasets indicated that sequencing was incomplete. Pairwise subsampling indicated that sequencing depth was expected to affect the degree of clonotype sharing among donors.

The donors were healthy, HIV-negative adults who had no recently reported acute infections or vaccinations. Only Caucasian adults living in Nashville, Tennessee, USA were represented among the donors. CD4+ T cells were enriched by magnetic negative selection, after which naive cells were positively selected on CD45RA and the negative fraction was taken as the memory subset. Blood was obtained by leukapheresis, after which PBMCs were separated by Ficoll-Histopaque density gradient centrifugation and cryopreserved in liquid nitrogen vapor phase. Analytical flow cytometry was used to check the purity and quantity of every magnetically sorted T cell population. Genomic DNA was isolated from every sorted fraction and measured by UV absorbance on a Nanodrop 2000c. This TCR was sampled from a man aged 18-30 years in good health. Some clones in this sample may be carry-over from other donors' samples. Sequenced: naive CD4+ T cells from PBMCs. The cell subset or site label of this sample denotes: CD45RA+ positively selected.

Here is the DNA: TGTGCCAGCAGCCGAGAGGCCCACCAAGAGACCCAGTACTTC. Translated, this gives CASSREAHQETQYF. The V and J segments used are TRBV2 and TRBJ2-5, with no reliable assignment of the D segment. The CDR3 has 14 amino acids, counting the end cysteine and phenylalanine. Kept here is only the CDR3 DNA, which spans 42 bases and is read in frame from base 1. V and J are truncated by 6 bases and 0 bases respectively, leaving an intervening sequence of 11 bases. CDR1 and CDR2, per the germline V gene, are SNHLY and FYNNEI. Extended through the reference TRBV2 and TRBJ2-5 proteins, this CDR3 yields the full variable domain: EPEVTQTPSHQVTQMGQEVILRCVPISNHLYFYWYRQILGQKVEFLVSFYNNEISEKSEIFDDQFSVERPDGSNFTLKIRSTKLEDSAMYFCASSREAHQETQYFGPGTRLLVL.